Listed here are 32 T cell receptor beta chains from one sample, sequenced in a study of blood T cells in healthy people across ages. A second 7 to 11 cycle PCR used barcoded and J-beta primers. TCRdb ran MiXCR on the 5' RACE reads and lists one entry per CDR3 protein. The sample gives about 780,000 distinct CDR3 sequences, about a quarter of which show up once; roughly 3.1% is in the top ten. These data were likewise used in another study, on T cells of mothers and their children.

Specimen: blood. The origin of the receptors is a boy aged 5-17 years in good health.

This clonotype was picked up a small number of times. The chain uses TRBV12-3 or TRBV12-4 and TRBJ1-4; 7 bases agree with TRBD1. Trimming removed 3 bases from V and 3 bases from J; junction bases left unmatched: 7. The CDR3 extends over 16 amino acids. The CDR3 DNA follows: TGTGCCAGCAGTTTCGCAGGGGGGCCTTCTAATGAAAAACTGTTTTTT. This encodes CASSFAGGPSNEKLFF.

V gene TRBV25-1 combines with J gene TRBJ2-1; no clear D. The CDR3 has 13 amino acids. The germline V gene encodes CDR1 MGHDK and CDR2 SYGVNS. V lost 2 bases and J 6 bases, leaving 8 bases between the germline ends. The CDR3 region is CASSEAGLNEQFF. The CDR3 nucleotides are TGTGCCAGCAGTGAAGCAGGCCTCAATGAGCAGTTCTTC.

This clonotype was seen repeatedly, ten times or more. This chain joins TRBV5-5 and TRBJ2-4; D not resolved. Trimming removed 2 bases at V and 7 bases at J, with 10 bases between. Germline CDR1 is SGHKS and CDR2 is YYEKEE (reference sequence). This CDR3 is 13 amino acids long. Here the CDR3 reads CASSFLASNIQYF. The CDR3 DNA reads TGTGCCAGCAGCTTCTTAGCATCGAACATTCAGTACTTC.

The rearrangement uses TRBV29-1 and TRBJ2-5, with a weak D call TRBD2 (6 bases). V lost 0 bases and J lost 9, with 17 bases in between. There are 14 residues in the CDR3. Germline V CDR1 and CDR2: SQVTM, ANQGSEA. CDR3 amino acids: CSVEEGNVGGAQYF. In DNA form, the CDR3 reads TGCAGCGTTGAAGAAGGCAATGTGGGGGGAGCCCAGTACTTC.

This sequence joins TRBV29-1 and TRBJ2-5, with D possibly matching TRBD1 (6 bases). The V gene's germline CDR1 is SQVTM and CDR2 ANQGSEA. The CDR3 sequence is 14 residues long. The V end was cut by 7 bases, the J end by 5 bases, with 20 bases between. For the CDR3, the DNA is TGCAGCGCTATACCAACCAGGGGTCGTGAGACCCAGTACTTC. Amino acids: CSAIPTRGRETQYF.

The chain links TRBV29-1 to TRBJ2-3; 9 bases match TRBD2. J was trimmed by 8 bases and V by 4 bases; bases with no gene match: 7. Germline values: CDR1 SQVTM, CDR2 ANQGSEA. The CDR3 is 13 amino acids. The CDR3 protein is CSVVGDSGGTQYF. The CDR3 DNA sequence: TGCAGCGTTGTTGGGGATAGCGGGGGTACGCAGTATTTT.

This chain uses TRBV6-2 or TRBV6-3 with TRBJ2-5, with 8 positions matching TRBD2. The ends lost 8 bases at V and 0 bases at J; junction bases unmatched: 8. The CDR3 runs 15 residues. Per the germline V gene, CDR1 is MNHEY and CDR2 is SVGEGT. The CDR3, as DNA: TGTGCCAGCTGGGCCATAGCGGGGTACCAAGAGACCCAGTACTTC. Protein sequence: CASWAIAGYQETQYF.

This clonotype has a single count. This may arise from a read error, as a much more abundant clone is one base away. CDR3 bases: TGTGCCAGCAGCCAGGGGGGACAAGAGACCCCGTACTTC. Translation: CASSQGGQETPYF. The gene calls are TRBV28 and TRBJ2-5; tentatively, D is TRBD1 (7 bases). CDR1 and CDR2 from the germline V gene are MDHEN and SYDVKM. The CDR3 has 13 residues. Full variable domain (outside the CDR3, taken from reference TRBV28 and TRBJ2-5): DVKVTQSSRYLVKRTGEKVFLECVQDMDHENMFWYRQDPGLGLRLIYFSYDVKMKEKGDIPEGYSVSREKKERFSLILESASTNQTSMYLCASSQGGQETPYFGPGTRLLVL.

This clonotype was detected only a few times. This sequence joins TRBV4-1 and TRBJ2-5, with D tentatively TRBD1 or TRBD2 (6 bases each). V lost 1 base to trimming and J lost 5 bases, with 17 bases between them. The germline gives CDR1 MGHRA, CDR2 YSYEKL. This CDR3 has 16 residues. The CDR3 nucleotides are TGCGCCAGCAGCCAAGTTCTCCCCGGGGGCTACGAGACCCAGTACTTC. Its translation is CASSQVLPGGYETQYF.

This rearrangement joins TRBV20-1 to TRBJ2-1; D gene uncertain. Trimming took off 4 bases at V and 5 bases at J, with 6 bases between the two ends. Germline V gives CDR1 DFQATT, CDR2 SNEGSKA (reference sequence). This CDR3 is built from 11 residues. Here the CDR3 reads CSATPHNEQFF. The CDR3 region has the DNA TGCAGTGCTACGCCGCACAATGAGCAGTTCTTC.

The chain employs TRBV29-1 and TRBJ2-5; D not certain. Near its end, the DNA agrees better with TRBJ2-7, so the J call may be wrong. The length of the CDR3 is 12 residues. Germline CDR1 SQVTM, CDR2 ANQGSEA. CDR3 nucleotides: TGCAGCGTGTCAACAGAGTCCTACGAGCAGTACTTC. Protein sequence: CSVSTESYEQYF.

This clonotype was counted only a few times. The rearrangement joins TRBV7-3 to TRBJ2-5, with 8 nucleotides matching TRBD1. The trim removed 5 bases at V and 5 bases at J, leaving 10 bases unmatched. The CDR3 loop spans 15 amino acids. The V gene's germline CDR1 is SGHTA and CDR2 FQGTGA. CDR3 sequence reads: CASSPSGQGTETQYF. For the CDR3, the DNA is TGTGCCAGCAGCCCATCTGGACAGGGCACGGAGACCCAGTACTTC. Based on the CDR3 plus reference TRBV7-3 and TRBJ2-5, the full variable domain is GAGVSQTPSNKVTEKGKYVELRCDPISGHTALYWYRQSLGQGPEFLIYFQGTGAADDSGLPNDRFFAVRPEGSVSTLKIQRTERGDSAVYLCASSPSGQGTETQYFGPGTRLLVL.

This clonotype appeared a few times. The chain has TRBV29-1 and TRBJ2-3, with 11 nucleotides matching TRBD2. With 4 bases clipped from V and 3 bases from J, the junction kept 3 bases outside the gene matches. This CDR3 region has 14 residues. CDR1 and CDR2 (germline): SQVTM, ANQGSEA. Written as DNA, the CDR3 is TGCAGCGTTGCGTTAGCGGGGGGGACAGATACGCAGTATTTT. Its translation is CSVALAGGTDTQYF.

This clonotype came up a few times. The rearrangement uses TRBV7-9 and TRBJ1-1, with D uncertain. V lost 5 bases, J lost 8 bases, and 12 bases lay in between. Germline values: CDR1 SEHNR, CDR2 FQNEAQ (reference sequence). The CDR3 loop spans 12 amino acids. The CDR3 loop reads CASSRLQDEAFF. CDR3 DNA: TGTGCCAGCAGCCGTCTCCAGGACGAAGCTTTCTTT. The full variable domain, its missing parts supplied by reference TRBV7-9 and TRBJ1-1, is DTGVSQNPRHKITKRGQNVTFRCDPISEHNRLYWYRQTLGQGPEFLTYFQNEAQLEKSRLLSDRFSAERPKGSFSTLEIQRTEQGDSAMYLCASSRLQDEAFFGQGTRLTVV.

The sample holds many counts of this clonotype. J is TRBJ2-5 and V is TRBV5-1, with 10 bases that match TRBD1. Germline CDR1 SGHRS, CDR2 YFSETQ. J lost 0 bases, V lost 4 bases, and 3 bases had no gene match. This CDR3 spans 15 amino acids. CDR3 sequence (DNA): TGCGCCAGCAGCCTGGGACAGGGGTACCAAGAGACCCAGTACTTC. Protein product: CASSLGQGYQETQYF.

The genes are TRBV6-2 or TRBV6-3 and TRBJ2-3; perhaps D is TRBD1 or TRBD2 (7 bases each). CDR1 MNHEY and CDR2 SVGEGT come from the germline V gene. The CDR3 is 14 amino acids. Trimming removed 7 bases from V and 5 bases from J, with 16 bases in between. The CDR3 DNA is TGTGCCAGCACCCTGCGCAGGGGGGGAGATACGCAGTATTTT. The encoded protein is CASTLRRGGDTQYF.

CDR3 loop: CASSSTGAGNTEAFF. Written as DNA, the CDR3 is TGTGCCAGCAGTAGCACAGGGGCCGGGAACACTGAAGCTTTCTTT. The V gene is TRBV6-5, the J gene TRBJ1-1; 7 bases align to TRBD1. The length of the CDR3 is 15 residues. V lost 5 bases, J lost 1 base, and 7 bases stayed unmatched. Looked up from germline, CDR1 is MNHEY and CDR2 is SVGAGI.

This rearrangement joins TRBV24-1 to TRBJ2-1; perhaps TRBD1 as D (6 bases). Germline CDR1 is KGHDR and CDR2 is SFDVKD. CDR3 size: 14 residues. With 9 bases removed from V and 9 bases from J, the gap between germline ends came to 20 bases. Here the CDR3 reads CATGVPDSYGEQFF. The CDR3 nucleotides are TGTGCCACCGGTGTTCCGGACAGCTACGGTGAGCAGTTCTTC.

Regarding this clonotype: A much larger clone lies one base from this, so it may be a read error. This chain joins TRBV7-9 and TRBJ1-2, with D unclear. Germline V lookup: CDR1 SEHNR, CDR2 FQNEAQ (reference sequence). V was shortened by 5 bases and J by 2 bases, with 6 bases between the two germline ends. The CDR3 is made up of 12 amino acids. The CDR3 DNA follows: TGTGCCAGCAGCCAGGAGAACTATGGCTACACCTTC. Translated: CASSQENYGYTF.

As regards this clonotype: At one boundary the junction diverges from the germline segment, which might be a read error. The gene calls are TRBV5-1 and TRBJ2-7; TRBD1 matches 8 bases. This CDR3 spans 14 amino acids. Germline CDR1 is SGHRS and CDR2 is YFSETQ. The CDR3 DNA is TGCGCCAGCAGCAGCGGACAGGGCCCCTACAAGCAGTACTTC. Its protein product is CASSSGQGPYKQYF.

This clonotype was recorded only once. The junction does not match germline at one end; this may be a read error. V gene TRBV12-3 or TRBV12-4 combines with J gene TRBJ2-1; TRBD2 agrees at 10 bases. The CDR3 has 15 residues. Here the CDR3 reads CASSLGLAGVDEQIF. In nucleotides, the CDR3 is TGTGCCAGCAGTTTAGGCCTAGCGGGGGTCGATGAGCAGATCTTC.

This clonotype was detected only a few times. The chain combines TRBV20-1 with TRBJ2-5; D is possibly TRBD2 (6 bases). The ends were cut back, 3 bases at V and 4 bases at J, with 21 bases in the middle. Germline CDR1 reads DFQATT; CDR2 reads SNEGSKA (reference sequence). The CDR3 extends over 16 amino acids. The CDR3: CSASRPGRWKGETQYF. The CDR3 nucleotides read TGCAGTGCTAGTCGGCCAGGGAGGTGGAAAGGAGAGACCCAGTACTTC.

This clonotype appeared a few times. For the CDR3, the DNA is TGTGCCAGCAGCTTTGCCCTCGATTGGGGAAACACCATATATTTT. It codes for CASSFALDWGNTIYF. V is TRBV7-9 and J is TRBJ1-3; D is uncertain. The V and J ends lost 3 bases and 4 bases respectively, with 13 bases between them. This CDR3 spans 15 amino acids. CDR1 and CDR2 (germline): SEHNR, FQNEAQ (reference sequence). The variable domain in full, with the rest retrieved from reference TRBV7-9 and TRBJ1-3, is DTGVSQNPRHKITKRGQNVTFRCDPISEHNRLYWYRQTLGQGPEFLTYFQNEAQLEKSRLLSDRFSAERPKGSFSTLEIQRTEQGDSAMYLCASSFALDWGNTIYFGEGSWLTVV.

In this sample, this clonotype turned up once. V gene TRBV25-1 combines with J gene TRBJ2-4, with D maybe TRBD2 (5 bases). The germline gives CDR1 MGHDK, CDR2 SYGVNS. The ends were cut back, 4 bases at V and 3 bases at J, with 13 bases in the middle. This CDR3 region has 15 residues. The CDR3 DNA follows: TGTGCCAGCAGTGGGGTGGGGAGAGGCAAAAACATTCAGTACTTC. Translated, it gives CASSGVGRGKNIQYF.

The V call is TRBV2, the J call TRBJ1-4, with 7 bases lining up with TRBD1. Trimming at V came to 5 bases and at J to 12 bases, leaving 6 bases not matched to a gene. The CDR3 is 12 amino acids. The germline V gene has CDR1 SNHLY and CDR2 FYNNEI. The CDR3 loop reads CASSRRGTELFF. CDR3 sequence (DNA): TGTGCCAGCAGTCGCCGGGGGACAGAACTGTTTTTT.

V gene TRBV28 combines with J gene TRBJ2-5; 10 bases line up with TRBD1. V lost 7 bases, J lost 11 bases, and 16 bases stayed unmatched. Looked up from germline, CDR1 is MDHEN and CDR2 is SYDVKM. The CDR3 length is 15 residues. CDR3 region: CASTSTGTGASVQYF. The CDR3 DNA reads as TGTGCCAGCACGTCCACCGGGACAGGGGCTTCTGTGCAGTACTTC.

The chain joins TRBV6-1 to TRBJ2-4, with a weak D call TRBD2 (5 bases). The CDR3 is 15 amino acids. Germline assignment: CDR1 MNHNS and CDR2 SASEGT. With 4 bases removed from V and 1 base from J, the gap between germline ends came to 11 bases. CDR3 amino acids: CASSGNSAAKNIQYF. CDR3 bases: TGTGCCAGCAGTGGAAATAGCGCGGCCAAAAACATTCAGTACTTC.

This clonotype came up a few times. The chain carries TRBV20-1 and TRBJ1-5; 7 bases align to TRBD1. The CDR3 is 14 residues long. The V and J ends lost 3 bases and 5 bases, in that order; junction bases with no gene match: 7. The V gene's germline CDR1 is DFQATT and CDR2 SNEGSKA (reference sequence). The CDR3 protein is CSASATGVHQPQHF. Written as DNA, the CDR3 is TGCAGTGCTAGCGCTACAGGGGTACATCAGCCCCAGCATTTT.

The chain links TRBV29-1 to TRBJ1-2; D not certain. The germline V gene encodes CDR1 SQVTM and CDR2 ANQGSEA. The CDR3 totals 12 residues. V shed 5 bases and J shed 4 bases, with 11 bases lying between them. CDR3 nucleotide sequence: TGCAGCGTTAACCGAGCCACCTATGGCTACACCTTC. Translating it yields CSVNRATYGYTF.

The V gene is TRBV14, the J gene TRBJ2-5; 10 nucleotides line up with TRBD1. Germline assignment: CDR1 SGHDN and CDR2 FVKESK. V trimming: 5 bases; J trimming: 5 bases; junction bases outside the gene matches: 11. The CDR3 sequence is 16 residues long. The CDR3 DNA reads TGTGCCAGCAGCGATAGGCGGGACAGGGGATTGGAGACCCAGTACTTC. It translates to CASSDRRDRGLETQYF.

This clonotype was detected ten times or more. The chain combines TRBV12-5 with TRBJ2-5, with D hard to call. Trimming left V 3 bases short and J 3 bases short, with 2 bases between. The germline V gene has CDR1 LGHNT and CDR2 FRNRAP. The CDR3 consists of 11 residues. CDR3: CASGFEETQYF. The CDR3 DNA reads as TGTGCTAGTGGTTTTGAAGAGACCCAGTACTTC. Variable domain in full (rest from reference TRBV12-5 and TRBJ2-5): DARVTQTPRHKVTEMGQEVTMRCQPILGHNTVFWYRQTMMQGLELLAYFRNRAPLDDSGMPKDRFSAEMPDATLATLKIQPSEPRDSAVYFCASGFEETQYFGPGTRLLVL.

Regarding this clonotype: Mismatch with germline at one junction end may stem from a read error. The chain is built from TRBV12-3 or TRBV12-4 and TRBJ1-1, with TRBD1 as a possible D gene (6 bases). This CDR3 spans 12 amino acids. The DNA of the CDR3 is TGTGCCACCGGAGATAGGGACACTGAAGCTGTCTTT. Amino acid sequence: CATGDRDTEAVF.